These 25 T cell receptor beta chains share one sample of origin, sequenced in a study of T cell responses to AZD1222 COVID-19 vaccine. Using immunoSEQ multiplex PCR, the repertoire was profiled, and TCRdb retains in-frame clones only, with some absent. The sample records around 92,000 clones, roughly 91% being singletons. Specimen: peripheral blood, collected on day 0 of AZD1222 vaccination. These receptors were taken from an adult in good health.

This clone was seen just once. V usage is TRBV12-3 or TRBV12-4 and J usage is TRBJ1-1; no definite D call. The CDR3 extends over 13 amino acids. Trimming pared 3 bases from V and 4 bases from J, leaving 9 bases between. CDR3 sequence (DNA): TGTGCCAGCAGTTTTTACCAGAGCACTGAAGCTTTCTTT. Amino acids: CASSFYQSTEAFF.

This chain joins TRBV9 and TRBJ2-1; D remains ambiguous. This CDR3 spans 15 amino acids. The V gene's germline CDR1 is SGDLS and CDR2 YYNGEE. Trimming shortened V by 4 bases and J by 9 bases, and 20 bases separated the two germline ends. CDR3 in amino acids: CASSFQTGSVGEQFF. The CDR3 DNA reads as TGTGCCAGCAGCTTTCAGACTGGCTCCGTTGGTGAGCAGTTCTTC. Supplemented by reference TRBV9 and TRBJ2-1, the full variable domain reads DSGVTQTPKHLITATGQRVTLRCSPRSGDLSVYWYQQSLDQGLQFLIQYYNGEERAKGNILERFSAQQFPDLHSELNLSSLELGDSALYFCASSFQTGSVGEQFFGPGTRLTVL.

The chain uses TRBV7-2 and TRBJ1-3; a weak D match, TRBD1 (5 bases). This CDR3 comprises 17 residues. Germline values: CDR1 SGHTA, CDR2 FQGNSA. Trimming took off 5 bases at V and 1 base at J, with 18 bases between the two ends. CDR3 sequence: CASSIGGGRGSGNTIYF. CDR3 in DNA: TGTGCCAGCAGCATTGGGGGTGGGAGGGGTTCTGGAAACACCATATATTTT.

The chain employs TRBV6-5 and TRBJ2-7; 8 bases are shared with TRBD1. Unmatched junction bases numbered 5, after V lost 7 bases and J lost 3 bases. The CDR3 length is 13 residues. Per the germline V gene, CDR1 is MNHEY and CDR2 is SVGAGI. CDR3 protein: CASTRQGFYEQYF. The CDR3 nucleotides read TGTGCCAGCACCAGACAGGGGTTCTACGAGCAGTACTTC.

This clone was counted a single time. This chain uses TRBV24-1 with TRBJ1-2; D call uncertain. Deletions cut 2 bases from V and 2 bases from J, with 8 bases between. Per germline, CDR1 KGHDR and CDR2 SFDVKD. CDR3 length: 14 residues. CDR3 sequence: CATSDSSRNYGYTF. CDR3 sequence (DNA): TGTGCCACCAGTGATTCGAGCAGAAACTATGGCTACACCTTC.

This rearrangement joins TRBV6-4 to TRBJ2-7, with no clear D. CDR1 and CDR2 from the germline V gene are MRHNA and SNTAGT. With 3 bases removed from V and 6 bases from J, the gap between germline ends came to 12 bases. The CDR3 runs 13 residues. CDR3 in DNA: TGTGCCAGCAGTGAACAGCCGAATGGCGAGCAGTACTTC. It codes for CASSEQPNGEQYF.

This clone was recorded only once. The chain uses TRBV6-6 and TRBJ2-7; D ambiguous. V was shortened by 6 bases and J by 5 bases, with 14 bases between the two germline ends. Germline CDR1 and CDR2: MNHNY and SVGAGI (reference sequence). CDR3 length: 13 amino acids. Written as DNA, the CDR3 is TGTGCCAGCAGGTCGACTGGGAATGACGAGCAGTACTTC. Protein sequence: CASRSTGNDEQYF.

The chain has TRBV18 and TRBJ1-2; 12 bases are shared with TRBD1. The CDR3 loop spans 15 amino acids. Germline trimming cut 1 base from V and 6 bases from J; bases unmatched to any gene: 3. Germline CDR1 KGHSH, CDR2 LQKENI. The CDR3 reads CASSPLRDRGHGYTF. CDR3 sequence (DNA): TGTGCCAGCTCACCACTGAGGGACAGGGGGCATGGCTACACCTTC.

This chain links TRBV2 with TRBJ1-2; 11 nucleotides line up with TRBD1. Per the germline V gene, CDR1 is SNHLY and CDR2 is FYNNEI. The CDR3 sequence is 14 residues long. J gave up 8 bases and V 8 bases, and 10 bases lay outside the gene matches. In DNA, the CDR3 is TGTGCCAGCCATAAGGAGGGGACAGGGGGAGGCTACACCTTC. The encoded protein is CASHKEGTGGGYTF.

The count of this clone is one. The chain uses TRBV5-1 and TRBJ1-3; 7 bases fit TRBD1. Trimming removed 4 bases from V and 10 bases from J; junction bases left unmatched: 8. This CDR3 is built from 13 residues. The germline gives CDR1 SGHRS, CDR2 YFSETQ. The CDR3 sequence: CASSPGTETTIYF. The CDR3 coding sequence is TGCGCCAGCAGCCCCGGGACAGAGACTACCATATATTTT.

The rearrangement links TRBV10-1 to TRBJ1-4; 8 bases map to TRBD1. The germline CDR1 and CDR2 sequences are WNHNN and SYGVQD (reference sequence). The CDR3 spans 17 residues. The J segment lost 10 bases and the V segment lost 0 bases, leaving 13 bases of the junction unmatched. CDR3 sequence: CASSESLKGTGLLKLFF. Here the CDR3 DNA reads TGCGCCAGCAGTGAGTCCCTTAAAGGGACAGGTTTATTAAAACTGTTTTTT.

This chain links TRBV6-5 with TRBJ2-1, with TRBD2 identical over 13 bases. The CDR3 sequence is 16 residues long. Germline CDR1 reads MNHEY; CDR2 reads SVGAGI. With V trimmed by 2 bases and J by 7 bases, 5 bases remained unmatched. CDR3 coding DNA: TGTGCCAGCAGTTACCCCACTAGCGGGGGGGATAATGAGCAGTTCTTC. It specifies CASSYPTSGGDNEQFF.

This sequence joins TRBV5-6 and TRBJ1-3; D is perhaps TRBD1 (6 bases). The CDR3 length is 15 residues. Trimming removed 3 bases at V and 0 bases at J, with 10 bases between. Germline assignment: CDR1 SGHDT and CDR2 YYEEEE. Here the CDR3 DNA reads TGTGCCAGCAGCTCTGGACAGTACTCTGGAAACACCATATATTTT. It encodes CASSSGQYSGNTIYF. Combining the CDR3 with reference TRBV5-6 and TRBJ1-3 gives the whole variable domain DAGVTQSPTHLIKTRGQQVTLRCSPKSGHDTVSWYQQALGQGPQFIFQYYEEEERQRGNFPDRFSGHQFPNYSSELNVNALLLGDSALYLCASSSGQYSGNTIYFGEGSWLTVV.

The chain uses TRBV13 and TRBJ1-4; D ambiguous. Germline V gene lookup returns CDR1 PRHDT and CDR2 FYEKMQ (reference sequence). Trimming shortened V by 1 base and J by 4 bases, and 4 bases separated the two germline ends. The CDR3 covers 13 residues. The CDR3 coding sequence is TGTGCCAGCAGCTTAGACCGTAATGAAAAACTGTTTTTT. This gives the protein CASSLDRNEKLFF. Full variable domain (rest looked up from reference TRBV13 and TRBJ1-4): AAGVIQSPRHLIKEKRETATLKCYPIPRHDTVYWYQQGPGQDPQFLISFYEKMQSDKGSIPDRFSAQQFSDYHSELNMSSLELGDSALYFCASSLDRNEKLFFGSGTQLSVL.

The CDR3 is CASIMYGGTEAFF. CDR3 coding DNA: TGTGCCAGCATCATGTATGGGGGTACTGAAGCTTTCTTT. The rearrangement joins TRBV5-6 to TRBJ1-1, with a possible D match to TRBD1 (5 bases). With 6 bases removed from V and 5 bases from J, the gap between germline ends came to 14 bases. The germline CDR1 and CDR2 sequences are SGHDT and YYEEEE. The CDR3 sequence is 13 residues long.

The J gene is TRBJ1-6, the V gene TRBV7-3; weak D call: TRBD1 (5 bases). Per germline, CDR1 SGHTA and CDR2 FQGTGA. This CDR3 is built from 14 residues. The V end was cut by 2 bases, the J end by 10 bases, with 12 bases between. The DNA of the CDR3 is TGTGCCAGCAGCTTAGGGGGTTTAGAATCACCCCTCCACTTT. Amino acids: CASSLGGLESPLHF.

The chain carries TRBV4-1 and TRBJ1-2; TRBD1 aligns across 9 bases. Germline-derived CDR1 and CDR2 are MGHRA and YSYEKL. The CDR3 has 13 residues. Losses at the gene ends were 4 bases for V and 4 bases for J; bases not matched to a gene: 1. In DNA, the CDR3 is TGCGCCAGCAGCCGGGACAGGGCCTATGGCTACACCTTC. Translation: CASSRDRAYGYTF.

This clone was seen a few times. The V gene is TRBV12-3 or TRBV12-4, the J gene TRBJ1-2; D may be TRBD1 (5 bases). The CDR3 has 13 amino acids. V dropped 3 bases and J dropped 5 bases, with 10 bases sitting between them. CDR3 coding DNA: TGTGCCAGCAGTTTTTCGGGGCGATATGGCTACACCTTC. It codes for CASSFSGRYGYTF.

V is TRBV19 and J is TRBJ2-3; D possibly corresponds to TRBD1 (6 bases). Between the trimmed V and J ends, which lost 3 bases and 5 bases, there was a span of 15 bases. Per the germline V gene, CDR1 is LNHDA and CDR2 is SQIVND (reference sequence). This CDR3 is built from 15 residues. For the CDR3, the DNA is TGTGCCAGTAGTATTGGGGGCAGGCTCAGAGATACGCAGTATTTT. Its translation is CASSIGGRLRDTQYF.

The J gene is TRBJ1-2, the V gene TRBV5-5, with 11 nucleotides matching TRBD1. Germline values: CDR1 SGHKS, CDR2 YYEKEE (reference sequence). The CDR3 has 17 residues. With V trimmed by 6 bases and J by 0 bases, 10 bases remained unmatched. The CDR3 DNA follows: TGTGCCAGCATCGATTTCCCGGGACAGGGGGCTAACTATGGCTACACCTTC. Translating gives CASIDFPGQGANYGYTF.

V and J are TRBV10-3 and TRBJ2-1; TRBD1 matches 8 bases. CDR1 is ENHRY and CDR2 is SYGVKD in the germline V gene. The CDR3 loop spans 13 amino acids. V trimming: 7 bases; J trimming: 6 bases; junction bases outside the gene matches: 5. The chain's CDR3 is CAITPDRANEQFF. The CDR3 DNA reads TGTGCCATCACTCCGGACAGGGCCAATGAGCAGTTCTTC.

The genes are TRBV6-6 and TRBJ1-1, with D possibly TRBD1 on 6 matching bases. The length of the CDR3 is 15 residues. The V gene's germline CDR1 is MNHNY and CDR2 SVGAGI (reference sequence). V was shortened by 5 bases and J by 5 bases, with 18 bases between the two germline ends. The chain's CDR3 is CASSTDLGGATEAFF. For the CDR3, the DNA is TGTGCCAGCAGTACGGACCTCGGGGGGGCTACTGAAGCTTTCTTT.

The chain couples TRBV14 to TRBJ1-1; unclear D gene. The CDR3 runs 14 residues. V was clipped by 0 bases and J by 10 bases, with 15 bases between them. In germline, CDR1 is SGHDN, CDR2 FVKESK. CDR3 in amino acids: CASSQDSSTRGAFF. The DNA of the CDR3 is TGTGCCAGCAGCCAAGATTCGTCGACGAGAGGAGCTTTCTTT.

The rearrangement joins TRBV7-2 to TRBJ2-7, with a possible D match to TRBD2 (5 bases). The length of the CDR3 is 15 residues. Looked up from germline, CDR1 is SGHTA and CDR2 is FQGNSA. V was shortened by 4 bases and J by 2 bases, with 15 bases between the two germline ends. CDR3 region: CASSSIAGITYEQYF. The CDR3 DNA sequence: TGTGCCAGCAGCTCGATAGCCGGGATAACCTACGAGCAGTACTTC. The whole variable domain, filled in from reference TRBV7-2 and TRBJ2-7, reads GAGVSQSPSNKVTEKGKDVELRCDPISGHTALYWYRQSLGQGLEFLIYFQGNSAPDKSGLPSDRFSAERTGGSVSTLTIQRTQQEDSAVYLCASSSIAGITYEQYFGPGTRLTVT.

The gene calls are TRBV7-9 and TRBJ1-1; D remains unclear. The ends were cut back, 0 bases at V and 9 bases at J, with 8 bases in the middle. Germline V CDR1 and CDR2: SEHNR, FQNEAQ (reference sequence). CDR3 length: 12 amino acids. CDR3 bases: TGTGCCAGCAGCTTAGCCAACTCCCAAGCTTTCTTT. Translated, it gives CASSLANSQAFF.